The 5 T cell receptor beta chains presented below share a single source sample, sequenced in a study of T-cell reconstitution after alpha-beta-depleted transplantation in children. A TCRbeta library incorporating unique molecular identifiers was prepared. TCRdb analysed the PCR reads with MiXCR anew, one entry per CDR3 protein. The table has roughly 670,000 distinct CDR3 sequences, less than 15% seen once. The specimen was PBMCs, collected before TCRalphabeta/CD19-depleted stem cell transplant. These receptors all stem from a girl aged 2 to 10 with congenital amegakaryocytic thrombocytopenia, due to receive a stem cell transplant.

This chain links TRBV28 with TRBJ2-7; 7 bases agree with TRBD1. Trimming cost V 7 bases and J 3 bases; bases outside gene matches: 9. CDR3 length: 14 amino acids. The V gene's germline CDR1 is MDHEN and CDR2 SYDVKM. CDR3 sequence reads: CASTVRQGDYEQYF. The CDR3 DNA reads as TGTGCCAGCACCGTGAGACAGGGCGACTACGAGCAGTACTTC. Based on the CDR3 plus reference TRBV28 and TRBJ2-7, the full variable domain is DVKVTQSSRYLVKRTGEKVFLECVQDMDHENMFWYRQDPGLGLRLIYFSYDVKMKEKGDIPEGYSVSREKKERFSLILESASTNQTSMYLCASTVRQGDYEQYFGPGTRLTVT.

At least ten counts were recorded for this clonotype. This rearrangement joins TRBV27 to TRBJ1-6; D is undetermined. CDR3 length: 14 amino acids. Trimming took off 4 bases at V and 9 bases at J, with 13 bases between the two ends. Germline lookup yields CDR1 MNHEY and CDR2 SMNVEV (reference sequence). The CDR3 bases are TGTGCCAGCAGTTATGGATTTGGCGGTTCACCCCTCCACTTT. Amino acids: CASSYGFGGSPLHF.

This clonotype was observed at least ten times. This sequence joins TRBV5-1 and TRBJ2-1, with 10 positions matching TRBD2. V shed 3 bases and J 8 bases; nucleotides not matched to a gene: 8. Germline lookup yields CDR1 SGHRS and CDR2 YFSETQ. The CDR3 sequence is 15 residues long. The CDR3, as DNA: TGCGCCAGCAGCTCGGGACTAGCGTATAACTATGAGCAGTTCTTC. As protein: CASSSGLAYNYEQFF.

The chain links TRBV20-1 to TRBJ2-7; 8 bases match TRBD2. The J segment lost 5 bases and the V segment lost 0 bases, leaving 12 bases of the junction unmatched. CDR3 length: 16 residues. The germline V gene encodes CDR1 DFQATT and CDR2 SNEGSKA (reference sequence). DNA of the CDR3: TGCAGTGCTAGAGATTTGGCGGGAGGTCCGTCTAACGAGCAGTACTTC. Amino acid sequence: CSARDLAGGPSNEQYF.

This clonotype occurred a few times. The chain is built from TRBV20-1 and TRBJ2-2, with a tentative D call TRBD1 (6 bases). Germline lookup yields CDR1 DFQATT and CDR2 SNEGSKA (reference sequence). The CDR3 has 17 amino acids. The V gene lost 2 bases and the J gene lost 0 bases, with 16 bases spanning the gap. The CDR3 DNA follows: TGCAGTGCTAGAAGCAGGGGTGGTCCGCCGAACACCGGGGAGCTGTTTTTT. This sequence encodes CSARSRGGPPNTGELFF.